The 3 T cell receptor beta chains given below trace back to one sample, sequenced in a study of patients and donors after allogeneic stem cell transplantation. TCRdb re-derived calls from the RT-PCR reads in MiXCR, one entry per CDR3 protein. In the table there are over 200,000 distinct CDR3 sequences, around 40% of which are singletons. The specimen was blood, either unsorted or a sorted T cell fraction (not recorded which). The origin of the receptors is a human donor who was either an allogeneic HSCT recipient or a stem cell or donor lymphocyte infusion donor (not recorded which). It is not recorded whose cells these are; they may come from a transplant donor.

The chain recombines TRBV12-3 or TRBV12-4 with TRBJ2-1; D possibly uses TRBD1 or TRBD2 (6 bases each). Trimming took 7 bases from V and 13 from J, leaving 14 bases between them. This CDR3 has 11 amino acids. CDR3 loop: CASTPGAAQFF. CDR3 DNA sequence: TGTGCCAGCACCCCGGGGGCAGCACAGTTCTTC.

This clonotype was seen a handful of times. This chain joins TRBV3-1 and TRBJ1-3; D gene ambiguous. CDR3 length: 14 residues. The germline V and J ends were trimmed by 1 base and 3 bases, with 7 bases remaining between them. CDR1 LGHDT and CDR2 YNNKEL come from the germline V gene (reference sequence). CDR3 DNA sequence: TGTGCCAGCAGCCAAGGGCGCGTTGGAAACACCATATATTTT. Its translation is CASSQGRVGNTIYF. The variable domain in full, completed from reference TRBV3-1 and TRBJ1-3, reads DTAVSQTPKYLVTQMGNDKSIKCEQNLGHDTMYWYKQDSKKFLKIMFSYNNKELIINETVPNRFSPKSPDKAHLNLHINSLELGDSAVYFCASSQGRVGNTIYFGEGSWLTVV.

In this sample, this clonotype turned up a few times. The gene calls are TRBV10-3 and TRBJ1-1, with D maybe TRBD1 (5 bases). Germline V gene data show CDR1 as ENHRY and CDR2 as SYGVKD. This CDR3 spans 13 amino acids. V shed 6 bases and J shed 1 base, with 9 bases lying between them. Here the CDR3 DNA reads TGTGCCATCAGGGAGACAGCGAACACTGAAGCTTTCTTT. It is translated as CAIRETANTEAFF.